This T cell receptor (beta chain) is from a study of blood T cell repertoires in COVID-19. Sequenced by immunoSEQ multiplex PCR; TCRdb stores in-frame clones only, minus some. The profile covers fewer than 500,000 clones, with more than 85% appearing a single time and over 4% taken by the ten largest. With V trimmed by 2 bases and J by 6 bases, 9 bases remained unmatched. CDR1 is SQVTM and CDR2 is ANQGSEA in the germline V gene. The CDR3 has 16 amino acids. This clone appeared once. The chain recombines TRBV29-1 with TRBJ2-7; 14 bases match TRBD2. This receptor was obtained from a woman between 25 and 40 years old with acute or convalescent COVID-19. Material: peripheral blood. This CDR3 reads CSVEYPYGLAGGEQYF. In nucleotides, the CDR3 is TGCAGCGTTGAATACCCCTACGGACTAGCGGGGGGCGAGCAGTACTTC.